The entry that follows covers one TCR beta chain sequence. No antigen is known for it. No per-base quality is available; no much larger clone lies one base away. Measured from the cysteine to the phenylalanine, the CDR3 is 15 residues long. Only CDR3 DNA is held: 45 bases, read in frame from base 1. The V end loses 0 bases and the J end loses 4 bases, and a stretch of 12 bases separates them. The germline V gene supplies CDR1 SGHAT and CDR2 FQNNGV. The data derive from a study of response to subunit inactivated influenza vaccine (dated by TCRdb to between 2017 and 2018). Context from the whole study: To follow how T cells responded to a trivalent subunit inactivated influenza vaccine, the researchers relied on deep quantitative profiling of the T cell receptor repertoire.

What the study reported, not specific to this receptor: It was suggested by the authors that each seasonal influenza vaccination may recruit only a limited number of new T cells.

Libraries were prepared through RT-PCR. TCRdb shows the sequencer as Illumina HiSeq 2500. TCRdb trimmed public reads at Q25 via fastp, called clones via MiXCR and kept in-frame beta chains. Merged by CDR3 protein, the rows form single entries marked with the most common genes and DNA. The sample table lists 750,000 to 850,000 distinct CDR3 sequences, 18% of them with a count of one. Together, the top ten hold 11% of the sample. The rearrangement combines TRBV11-2 with TRBJ1-1; a weak D assignment points to TRBD1 (5 bases agree). This sample comprised PBMCs from blood, obtained 4 to 6 days after vaccination. The clonotype comes from a man between 45 and 60 years old who received an inactivated influenza vaccine. Donor details come from another sample of the same person, matched by shared clones. The bases are TGTGCCAGCAGCTTAGATCGATGGGGGGGCACTGAAGCTTTCTTT. Translated, this gives CASSLDRWGGTEAFF.